The clone carrying this TCR beta chain appeared many times. Antigen: not known. This sample was taken from a study of T cells in Graves' hyperthyroidism and ophthalmopathy. About the research overall: Staff took peripheral blood when the initial diagnosis was made, before any treatment began.

Notes on the study in general: A 13 V-J signature model discriminated ophthalmopathy versus stable hyperthyroidism.

Source material for PBMCs was around 10 ml fresh peripheral blood. It was RNA transcripts that yielded the amplified TCR beta CDR3 regions. Using the HTBI primer set, a first-round RT-PCR was run on the TCR CDR3. TCRdb re-called the multiplex PCR reads with MiXCR, one entry per CDR3 protein. The repertoire holds a few hundred thousand distinct CDR3 sequences, about 16% seen once, with about 29% in the top ten. Trimming took 5 bases from V and 4 from J, leaving 12 bases between them. CDR3 length equals 13 residues. The material sequenced was blood. This clonotype was obtained from a woman younger than 45 with Graves' ophthalmopathy. The rearrangement joins TRBV12-3 or TRBV12-4 to TRBJ2-7, with D possibly called TRBD1 or TRBD2 (5 bases each). The CDR3 DNA is TGTGCCAGCAGTCCACCGGGGCCGTACGAGCAGTACTTC. It translates to CASSPPGPYEQYF.